The sample holds many counts of the clone carrying this T cell receptor beta chain. This record comes from a study of T-cell reconstitution after alpha-beta-depleted transplantation in children. During its preparation, the TCRbeta library received unique molecular identifiers. One entry per CDR3 protein results from TCRdb running MiXCR on the PCR reads. The sample contains a few hundred thousand distinct CDR3 sequences, around 9.7% of which appear only once. Trimming took 4 bases from V and 3 from J; bases not matched to a gene: 5. The V gene's germline CDR1 is LGHNA and CDR2 YSLEER. CDR3 size: 15 residues.

This chain links TRBV4-3 with TRBJ1-2, with 10 positions matching TRBD1. The receptor comes from a human donor who donated a stem cell graft to a child with SCID. Here the sequenced sample was PBMCs from the stem cell graft donor, taken from the stem cell graft. CDR3: CASSPQGQGHYGYTF. Written as DNA, the CDR3 is TGCGCCAGCAGCCCGCAGGGACAGGGGCACTATGGCTACACCTTC.